The sequence of this TCR beta chain was determined in a study of blood T cell repertoires in COVID-19. Across the study: The cDNA or gDNA used as material had been derived from T cells, B-cell-depleted T cells, or PBMCs.

In the authors' workflow: How many nucleated cells were present was estimated from reference gene primer amplification. Method: immunoSEQ multiplex PCR; TCRdb's copy keeps in-frame clones and lacks some. The DNA gave D and trimming, while V, J and clone size come from that table. The sample has approximately 240,000 clones; 80% to 90% are singletons. CDR3 length: 10 residues. CDR1 is MNHEY and CDR2 is SVGAGI in the germline V gene. Trimming pared 8 bases from V and 5 bases from J, leaving 6 bases between. This clonotype originated in a woman aged 40 to 50 who had recovered from COVID-19. The chain employs TRBV6-5 and TRBJ1-2; D gene ambiguous. Sequenced: peripheral blood. CDR3 region: CASAAYGYTF. The CDR3 DNA follows: TGTGCCAGCGCGGCATATGGCTACACCTTC.